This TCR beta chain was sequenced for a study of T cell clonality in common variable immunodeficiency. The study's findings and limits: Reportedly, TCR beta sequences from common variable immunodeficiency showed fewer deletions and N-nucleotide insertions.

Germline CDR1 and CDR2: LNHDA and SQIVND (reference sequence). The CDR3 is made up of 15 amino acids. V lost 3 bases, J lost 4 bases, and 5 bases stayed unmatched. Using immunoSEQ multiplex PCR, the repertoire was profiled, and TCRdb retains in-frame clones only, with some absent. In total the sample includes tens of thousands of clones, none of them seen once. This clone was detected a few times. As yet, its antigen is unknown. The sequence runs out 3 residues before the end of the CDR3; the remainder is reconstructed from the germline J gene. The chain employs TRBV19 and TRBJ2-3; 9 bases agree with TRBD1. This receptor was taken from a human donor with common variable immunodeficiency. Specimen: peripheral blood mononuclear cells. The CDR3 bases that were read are TGTGCCAGTAGTATCGACAGGGGGGACGCAGATACG. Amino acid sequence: CASSIDRGDADT. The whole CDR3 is CASSIDRGDADTQYF.